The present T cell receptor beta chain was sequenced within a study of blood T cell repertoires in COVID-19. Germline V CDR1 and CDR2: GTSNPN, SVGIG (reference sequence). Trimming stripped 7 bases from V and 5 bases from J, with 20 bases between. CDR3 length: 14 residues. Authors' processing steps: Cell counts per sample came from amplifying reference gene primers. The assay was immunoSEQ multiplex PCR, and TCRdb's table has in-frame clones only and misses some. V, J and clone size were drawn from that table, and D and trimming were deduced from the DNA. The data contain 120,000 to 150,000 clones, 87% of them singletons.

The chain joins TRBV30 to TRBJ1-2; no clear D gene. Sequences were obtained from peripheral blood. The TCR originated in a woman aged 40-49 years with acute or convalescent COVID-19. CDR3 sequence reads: CASERTEEGYGYTF. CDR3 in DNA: TGTGCCTCCGAAAGGACGGAAGAGGGATATGGCTACACCTTC.